The 29 T cell receptor beta chains listed next were all sequenced from one sample in a study of T cell changes during pregnancy in multiple sclerosis (dated by TCRdb to between 2017 and 2020). The method behind the library was the immunoSEQ multiplex PCR assay. Entries here come from immuneACCESS through TCRdb and include only in-frame sequences with V and J called. Some clones fail to appear in such tables; in the studies checked, an unresolved V gene covers under half of the shortfall, and the cause of the remainder is unknown. This sample has about 74,000 clones in its table, and just under 95% of those were observed once. The ten biggest clones cover 3.7% of the sample. Specimen: peripheral blood, collected after pregnancy. These receptors originate from a female donor in good health, enrolled as a control in a pregnancy study.

CDR3 nucleotides: TGTGCCAGCAGCTTCCCCGGGACTAGCTCCTACGAGCAGTACTTC. The encoded protein is CASSFPGTSSYEQYF. The chain uses TRBV7-9 and TRBJ2-7, with 8 bases that match TRBD2. The V gene end was trimmed by 3 bases and the J gene end by 0 bases; junction bases not matched to a gene: 4. The CDR3 has 15 amino acids. Germline CDR1 reads SEHNR; CDR2 reads FQNEAQ (reference sequence).

V usage is TRBV7-9 and J usage is TRBJ1-2, with a tentative D call TRBD1 (5 bases). In germline, CDR1 is SEHNR, CDR2 FQNEAQ (reference sequence). This CDR3 is built from 14 residues. Deletions cut 5 bases from V and 2 bases from J, with 12 bases between. The CDR3 here is CASSPRGGNYGYTF. For the CDR3, the DNA is TGTGCCAGCAGCCCCCGCGGGGGGAACTATGGCTACACCTTC.

The V and J genes are TRBV5-1 and TRBJ2-6; 7 bases map to TRBD1. The germline V gene has CDR1 SGHRS and CDR2 YFSETQ. The J segment lost 3 bases and the V segment lost 0 bases, leaving 9 bases of the junction unmatched. The CDR3 runs 18 residues. Written as DNA, the CDR3 is TGCGCCAGCAGCTTGGATTATGAGGGGGCAGGTGGGGCCAACGTCCTGACTTTC. This codes for CASSLDYEGAGGANVLTF.

This clone was recorded only once. Here the CDR3 reads CASSLLVENEKLFF. The CDR3 DNA follows: TGTGCCAGCAGCTTATTGGTAGAAAATGAAAAACTGTTTTTT. The chain uses TRBV7-9 and TRBJ1-4; D not resolved. The CDR3 sequence is 14 residues long. Trimming removed 2 bases from V and 5 bases from J, with 9 bases in between. Looked up from germline, CDR1 is SEHNR and CDR2 is FQNEAQ (reference sequence).

This chain connects TRBV5-8 to TRBJ1-2; D gene unclear. Germline CDR1 and CDR2: SGHTS and YDEGEE. The CDR3 length is 16 residues. With 0 bases removed from V and 0 bases from J, the gap between germline ends came to 12 bases. CDR3 DNA sequence: TGTGCCAGCAGCTTGGGAGGTCGACTCTCTAACTATGGCTACACCTTC. It specifies CASSLGGRLSNYGYTF.

The CDR3 loop is CASSEALFGTANQPQHF. The CDR3 coding sequence is TGTGCCAGCAGTGAAGCGCTGTTTGGGACAGCGAATCAGCCCCAGCATTTT. This chain uses TRBV6-1 with TRBJ1-5; 7 bases line up with TRBD1. J was trimmed by 4 bases and V by 0 bases; bases with no gene match: 9. Germline-derived CDR1 and CDR2 are MNHNS and SASEGT. The length of the CDR3 is 17 residues.

V and J are TRBV19 and TRBJ2-7, with TRBD2 as a possible D gene (5 bases). The CDR3 runs to 14 residues. CDR1 and CDR2 (germline): LNHDA, SQIVND (reference sequence). Between the trimmed V and J ends, which lost 7 bases and 0 bases, there was a span of 13 bases. The DNA of the CDR3 is TGTGCCAGTAAAGATTTGGGGAGCTCCTACGAGCAGTACTTC. This sequence encodes CASKDLGSSYEQYF.

This chain links TRBV19 with TRBJ1-5; no reliable D call. The length of the CDR3 is 14 residues. Trimming cost V 3 bases and J 2 bases, with 8 bases left between them. The V gene's germline CDR1 is LNHDA and CDR2 SQIVND (reference sequence). CDR3 sequence: CASSMAQGNQPQHF. Written as DNA, the CDR3 is TGTGCCAGTAGTATGGCCCAGGGCAATCAGCCCCAGCATTTT.

The rearrangement links TRBV29-1 to TRBJ2-7; 8 bases align to TRBD1. From germline, CDR1 is SQVTM and CDR2 ANQGSEA. This CDR3 is built from 12 residues. The trim removed 7 bases at V and 6 bases at J, leaving 8 bases unmatched. The CDR3 here is CSGGVTGAEQYF. The CDR3 DNA follows: TGCAGCGGGGGGGTGACAGGGGCCGAGCAGTACTTC.

This clone was observed a handful of times. The chain joins TRBV28 to TRBJ1-5; weak D call: TRBD1 (5 bases). Per germline, CDR1 MDHEN and CDR2 SYDVKM. Trimming cost V 9 bases and J 10 bases, with 19 bases left between them. There are 13 residues in the CDR3. The CDR3 DNA reads TGTGCCAGTGGGGCGGGGAGGGTGTTTCCCCAGCATTTT. Amino acids: CASGAGRVFPQHF.

The rearrangement uses TRBV4-2 and TRBJ2-3, with TRBD2 matching 13 bases. This CDR3 has 17 residues. The germline gives CDR1 LGHNA, CDR2 YNFKEQ. V shed 0 bases and J 2 bases; nucleotides not matched to a gene: 2. CDR3 coding DNA: TGTGCCAGCAGCCAAGAACTAGCGGGGGGGTCCACAGATACGCAGTATTTT. Translation: CASSQELAGGSTDTQYF.

The chain combines TRBV12-1 with TRBJ2-7; TRBD2, the table's D call, lacks a check against the DNA. TRBV12-1 is classified as a pseudogene. The CDR3 has 16 residues. The CDR3 here is CASSFWGRRDGHEQYF. The DNA for the CDR3 is TGTGCCAGCAGCTTTTGGGGTAGGCGGGACGGGCACGAGCAGTACTTC.

The rearrangement joins TRBV28 to TRBJ1-2; 7 positions agree with TRBD1. CDR3 length: 18 amino acids. V lost 0 bases and J lost 4; bases outside the gene matches: 14. CDR1 and CDR2 from the germline V gene are MDHEN and SYDVKM. The CDR3: CASSLWGMRDSSSYGYTF. The CDR3 DNA is TGTGCCAGCAGTTTATGGGGAATGAGGGACAGCTCCTCCTATGGCTACACCTTC.

V gene TRBV19 combines with J gene TRBJ1-1; D is ambiguous. V lost 0 bases to trimming and J lost 1 base, with 12 bases between them. The CDR3 is 16 amino acids. The germline gives CDR1 LNHDA, CDR2 SQIVND (reference sequence). CDR3: CASSIEGREANTEAFF. The DNA of the CDR3 is TGTGCCAGTAGTATAGAAGGAAGGGAGGCGAACACTGAAGCTTTCTTT.

The chain is built from TRBV28 and TRBJ2-1, with 8 bases matching TRBD2. This CDR3 region has 14 residues. From germline, CDR1 is MDHEN and CDR2 SYDVKM. The V segment lost 4 bases and the J segment 7 bases; nucleotides outside the gene matches: 6. CDR3 residues: CASSSRLAKNEQFF. The CDR3, as DNA: TGTGCCAGCAGTTCAAGACTAGCGAAAAATGAGCAGTTCTTC.

J is TRBJ2-2 and V is TRBV19, with TRBD1 as a possible D gene (5 bases). The germline V gene encodes CDR1 LNHDA and CDR2 SQIVND (reference sequence). V was clipped by 1 base and J by 7 bases, with 13 bases between them. There are 15 residues in the CDR3. The CDR3 region has the DNA TGTGCCAGTAGTATAGTCAGGGATGGCGGCGGGGAGCTGTTTTTT. This translates into CASSIVRDGGGELFF.

The V gene is TRBV7-8, the J gene TRBJ2-4, with D unclear. This CDR3 spans 14 amino acids. Per germline, CDR1 SGHVS and CDR2 FQNEAQ. V gave up 3 bases and J gave up 8 bases, with 14 bases separating them. CDR3 amino acids: CASSFNSAADIQYF. CDR3 nucleotides: TGTGCCAGCAGCTTTAACTCCGCCGCCGACATTCAGTACTTC. The complete variable domain, with remaining parts taken from reference TRBV7-8 and TRBJ2-4, reads GAGVSQSPRYKVAKRGQDVALRCDPISGHVSLFWYQQALGQGPEFLTYFQNEAQLDKSGLPSDRFFAERPEGSVSTLKIQRTQQEDSAVYLCASSFNSAADIQYFGAGTRLSVL.

The rearrangement links TRBV18 to TRBJ2-7, with 10 bases matching TRBD2. Per the germline V gene, CDR1 is KGHSH and CDR2 is LQKENI. This CDR3 comprises 16 residues. J was trimmed by 7 bases and V by 0 bases; bases with no gene match: 9. Here the CDR3 reads CASSPPTSGRPIEQYF. The CDR3, as DNA: TGTGCCAGCTCACCACCGACTAGCGGGCGCCCCATTGAGCAGTACTTC.

This chain's CDR3 is CASSLTGNDYEQYF. The CDR3 coding sequence is TGTGCCAGCAGCTTAACGGGGAATGATTACGAGCAGTACTTC. The chain couples TRBV7-2 to TRBJ2-7, with D possibly matching TRBD2 (5 bases). Trimming pared 2 bases from V and 4 bases from J, leaving 12 bases between. Germline lookup yields CDR1 SGHTA and CDR2 FQGNSA. The CDR3 runs 14 residues. Full variable domain (missing parts from reference TRBV7-2 and TRBJ2-7): GAGVSQSPSNKVTEKGKDVELRCDPISGHTALYWYRQSLGQGLEFLIYFQGNSAPDKSGLPSDRFSAERTGGSVSTLTIQRTQQEDSAVYLCASSLTGNDYEQYFGPGTRLTVT.

The rearrangement uses TRBV7-9 and TRBJ2-3; the match to TRBD1 covers 7 bases. Germline V gives CDR1 SEHNR, CDR2 FQNEAQ (reference sequence). This CDR3 has 12 residues. Trimming cost V 6 bases and J 9 bases; bases outside gene matches: 6. The CDR3 nucleotides are TGTGCCAGCAGTAACCCGGGACAGACGCAGTATTTT. Residues: CASSNPGQTQYF.

This chain uses TRBV5-4 with TRBJ1-6; 7 positions match TRBD1. The CDR3 length is 17 residues. Unmatched junction bases numbered 6, after V lost 3 bases and J lost 0 bases. Germline assignment: CDR1 SGHNT and CDR2 YYREEE (reference sequence). CDR3 loop: CASSSGGTVSYNSPLHF. In DNA, the CDR3 is TGTGCCAGCAGCTCTGGGGGGACAGTCTCCTATAATTCACCCCTCCACTTT.

CDR3 region: CASSGRDRGYGNEQFF. The CDR3 DNA reads as TGTGCCAGCAGCGGCCGGGACAGGGGGTACGGGAATGAGCAGTTCTTC. The gene calls are TRBV5-8 and TRBJ2-1; 11 positions match TRBD1. CDR3 length: 16 residues. Germline V gene lookup returns CDR1 SGHTS and CDR2 YDEGEE. V shed 4 bases and J 7 bases; nucleotides not matched to a gene: 10.

The chain carries TRBV7-8 and TRBJ2-1; TRBD2 matches 12 bases. Germline lookup yields CDR1 SGHVS and CDR2 FQNEAQ. The CDR3 has 17 residues. After removal of 4 bases from V and 6 bases from J, the junction contained 10 bases not matched to a gene. CDR3 sequence (DNA): TGTGCCAGCAGCTCACGGTCCGGACTAGCGGGAACCAATGAGCAGTTCTTC. It codes for CASSSRSGLAGTNEQFF.

The V gene is TRBV28, the J gene TRBJ1-1; 8 bases are shared with TRBD1. V gave up 3 bases and J gave up 2 bases; unmatched junction bases: 2. CDR3 size: 14 residues. Germline CDR1 is MDHEN and CDR2 is SYDVKM. CDR3 in DNA: TGTGCCAGCAGTTTGACAGGGGTTAACACTGAAGCTTTCTTT. Amino acids: CASSLTGVNTEAFF.

The chain combines TRBV7-2 with TRBJ2-7; D gene ambiguous. Germline loops: CDR1 SGHTA, CDR2 FQGNSA. The CDR3 loop spans 14 amino acids. V was shortened by 4 bases and J by 0 bases, with 10 bases between the two germline ends. The CDR3 DNA is TGTGCCAGCAGCTCCCTAACCGCCTCCTACGAGCAGTACTTC. It yields the protein CASSSLTASYEQYF.

This CDR3 is CASNDGLAGEQYF. CDR3 sequence (DNA): TGTGCCAGCAATGACGGACTAGCGGGCGAGCAGTACTTC. This chain uses TRBV7-9 with TRBJ2-7; 11 positions agree with TRBD2. From germline, CDR1 is SEHNR and CDR2 FQNEAQ (reference sequence). CDR3 length equals 13 residues. The V and J ends lost 7 bases and 6 bases, in that order; junction bases with no gene match: 5.

The CDR3 DNA is TGTGCCAGCAGCTACGAGTCTGGGGCCAACGTCCTGACTTTC. Protein product: CASSYESGANVLTF. The V gene is TRBV6-5, the J gene TRBJ2-6, with D uncertain. V shed 6 bases and J shed 1 base, with 7 bases lying between them. This CDR3 is 14 amino acids long. In germline, CDR1 is MNHEY, CDR2 SVGAGI.

This clone is medium-sized (0.01 to 0.1%) in the sample. This chain joins TRBV6-1 and TRBJ2-5; 7 bases agree with TRBD1. The CDR3 sequence is 15 residues long. V lost 4 bases and J lost 5; bases outside the gene matches: 10. Germline CDR1 reads MNHNS; CDR2 reads SASEGT. In DNA form, the CDR3 reads TGTGCCAGCAGTGGATTCAGGGGGTTGAGGGAGACCCAGTACTTC. Residues: CASSGFRGLRETQYF.

This sequence joins TRBV28 and TRBJ1-3, with 7 nucleotides matching TRBD1. The trim removed 6 bases at V and 0 bases at J, leaving 8 bases unmatched. Germline-derived CDR1 and CDR2 are MDHEN and SYDVKM. CDR3 length: 16 residues. CDR3 coding DNA: TGTGCCAGCAGCCCCAGGACAGGAGGCTCTGGAAACACCATATATTTT. Translated, it gives CASSPRTGGSGNTIYF.